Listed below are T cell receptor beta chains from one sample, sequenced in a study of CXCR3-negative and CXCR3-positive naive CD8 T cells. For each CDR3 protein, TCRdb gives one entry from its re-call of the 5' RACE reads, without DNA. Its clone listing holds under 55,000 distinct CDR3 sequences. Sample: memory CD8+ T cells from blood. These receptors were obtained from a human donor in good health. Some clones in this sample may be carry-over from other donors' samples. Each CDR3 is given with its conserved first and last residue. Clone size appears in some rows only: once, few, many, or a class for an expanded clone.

CSAKTENTGELFF	TRBJ2-2	NA	13	TRBV20-1
CASSYGTANTEAFF	TRBJ1-1	NA	14	TRBV6-2/TRBV6-3
CSVEDRADNYGYTF	TRBJ1-2	NA	14	TRBV29-1
CSARSGGAHVETQYF	TRBJ2-5	NA	15	TRBV20-1
CASSQVRMNTEAFF	TRBJ1-1	NA	14	TRBV14
CASSQVGTDYEQYF	TRBJ2-7	NA	14	TRBV4-1
CASSRDRAWTEAFF	TRBJ1-1	NA	14	TRBV28
CASSPPAGGPHEQYF	TRBJ2-7	NA	15	TRBV14
CASSFTQGDYNEQYF	TRBJ2-7	NA	15	TRBV7-6
CASSLPLLADTQYF	TRBJ2-3	NA	14	TRBV7-9
CSASRTQGGTEAFF	TRBJ1-1	NA	14	TRBV20-1
CSARDVGKDYEQYF	TRBJ2-7	NA	14	TRBV20-1
CASSLVLASGGLNTGELFF	TRBJ2-2	NA	19	TRBV12-3/TRBV12-4
CSVIIRDPYEQYF	TRBJ2-7	NA	13	TRBV29-1
CSVEGLGGGYTF	TRBJ1-2	NA	12	TRBV29-1
CATRTGSRTLEETQYF	TRBJ2-5	NA	16	TRBV10-3
CSARDPDGYEQYF	TRBJ2-7	NA	13	TRBV20-1
CASGDSGEPYGYTF	TRBJ1-2	NA	14	TRBV27
CATLDILNTEAFF	TRBJ1-1	NA	13	TRBV28
CASIPRDTYEQYF	TRBJ2-7	NA	13	TRBV7-9
CASSFETSNTGELFF	TRBJ2-2	NA	15	TRBV12-3/TRBV12-4
CASSLQTGDSNRPNYGYTF	TRBJ1-2	NA	19	TRBV14
CSARDPGLGYTF	TRBJ1-2	NA	12	TRBV20-1
CASSQDPSGGNEQFF	TRBJ2-1	medium-sized	15	TRBV4-2
CSARDRIQETQYF	TRBJ2-5	NA	13	TRBV29-1
CASSPLGQEVRAQYF	TRBJ2-5	NA	15	TRBV11-3
CASTARGQRSYEQYF	TRBJ2-7	NA	15	TRBV7-9
CATSVPPGNNEQFF	TRBJ2-1	NA	14	TRBV15
CASSVENRAETQYF	TRBJ2-5	NA	14	TRBV9
CSVIIWTGYGYTF	TRBJ1-2	NA	13	TRBV29-1
CSAREGASEAFF	TRBJ1-1	NA	12	TRBV20-1
CASSGGGATDTQYF	TRBJ2-3	NA	14	TRBV6-4
CASSPTGTGVAEELFF	TRBJ2-2	NA	16	TRBV13
CASFQTGPTEAFF	TRBJ1-1	NA	13	TRBV7-9
CASSLGTQIYEQYF	TRBJ2-7	NA	14	TRBV7-2
CASSRVPGQESYEQYF	TRBJ2-7	NA	16	TRBV21-1
CASSWNGGAAYNEQFF	TRBJ2-1	NA	16	TRBV7-3
CSARGLRQANTEAFF	TRBJ1-1	NA	15	TRBV20-1
CASSQAEGRVREQYF	TRBJ2-7	NA	15	TRBV14
CASSSPSGVSGQFF	TRBJ2-1	NA	14	TRBV5-1
CASSSLTSGGSTDTQYF	TRBJ2-3	NA	17	TRBV27
CASSRGPSSYNEQFF	TRBJ2-1	NA	15	TRBV7-6
CASSLYGVTGGKEAFF	TRBJ1-1	NA	16	TRBV13
CASSVGWGLLATEAFF	TRBJ1-1	NA	16	TRBV9